The clone carrying this T cell receptor (beta chain) occurred a few times. The data stem from a study of Graves' ophthalmopathy and Graves' hyperthyroidism. Across the whole study: No treatment had been given when peripheral blood was collected at initial diagnosis.

Amplified TCR beta CDR3 regions were obtained using RNA transcripts as template. HTBI-primed first-round RT-PCR preceded second-round multiplex PCR. TCRdb re-analysed the multiplex PCR reads in MiXCR, keeping a single row per CDR3 protein. The data show about 480,000 distinct CDR3 sequences, approximately 15% seen once. In donors with ophthalmopathy, activity was moderate-to-severe, with CAS ≥3, NOSPECS ≥4 and duration under 3 months. Excluded: other autoimmune disease, uncontrolled infection, pregnancy or lactation. This receptor was identified in a woman between 25 and 40 years old with Graves' ophthalmopathy. Sequencing was done on a sample of blood.

This CDR3 is CASSLVQTVYEQYF. In nucleotides, the CDR3 is TGTGCCAGCAGCTTAGTCCAAACAGTCTACGAGCAGTACTTC. The chain uses TRBV11-2 and TRBJ2-7; D unclear. Trimming removed 1 base from V and 3 bases from J, with 10 bases in between. CDR1 and CDR2 from the germline V gene are SGHAT and FQNNGV. The CDR3 is made up of 14 amino acids.